The 27 T cell receptor beta chains below were found in one sample sequenced in a study of blood T cell repertoires in COVID-19. Profiling relied on immunoSEQ multiplex PCR, and the TCRdb table lists in-frame clones only, not all of them. The data show roughly 440,000 clones, approximately 90% seen once. The sequencing input was peripheral blood. These TCRs come from a woman between 45 and 60 years old with COVID-19, enrolled during active disease.

This chain uses TRBV7-9 with TRBJ1-4; D uncertain. This CDR3 comprises 15 residues. CDR1 is SEHNR and CDR2 is FQNEAQ in the germline V gene (reference sequence). V lost 2 bases to trimming and J lost 5 bases, with 12 bases between them. As DNA, the CDR3 is TGTGCCAGCAGCTTACTAGGAGAAGAGAATGAAAAACTGTTTTTT. Its protein is CASSLLGEENEKLFF.

The chain combines TRBV7-9 with TRBJ1-1; the D gene is possibly TRBD1 (6 bases). The ends were cut back, 5 bases at V and 5 bases at J, with 6 bases in the middle. From germline, CDR1 is SEHNR and CDR2 FQNEAQ (reference sequence). The CDR3 is made up of 11 amino acids. The CDR3 DNA follows: TGTGCCAGCAGCCAGGGGACTGAAGCTTTCTTT. This translates into CASSQGTEAFF.

This clone was seen only once. This rearrangement joins TRBV21-1 to TRBJ1-5. TRBV21-1 is an annotated pseudogene. The CDR3 sequence is 16 residues long. CDR3 in amino acids: CASSNRREFGNQPQHF. DNA of the CDR3: TGTGCCAGCAGCAATCGGCGGGAATTTGGCAATCAGCCCCAGCATTTT.

This clone was counted a single time. J is TRBJ1-2 and V is TRBV9, with D tentatively TRBD1 (6 bases). Germline-derived CDR1 and CDR2 are SGDLS and YYNGEE. V lost 3 bases to trimming and J lost 2 bases, with 14 bases between them. The CDR3 contains 15 residues. CDR3 bases: TGTGCCAGCAGCGCCGAGACAGGTCTAAACTATGGCTACACCTTC. Translation gives CASSAETGLNYGYTF.

The chain employs TRBV12-3 or TRBV12-4 and TRBJ2-3; D gene uncertain. The CDR3 has 12 amino acids. V gave up 7 bases and J gave up 11 bases, with 16 bases separating them. CDR3 residues: CASTSNPLEQYF. DNA of the CDR3: TGTGCCAGCACCTCTAACCCCCTTGAGCAGTATTTT.

The V gene is TRBV14, the J gene TRBJ1-2; D is uncertain. The CDR3 loop spans 11 amino acids. Trimming stripped 4 bases from V and 14 bases from J, with 14 bases between. CDR1 is SGHDN, CDR2 FVKESK, per germline. The DNA of the CDR3 is TGTGCCAGCAGCCCCTCAGGAGGGCTGACCTTC. Its protein is CASSPSGGLTF.

This chain joins TRBV19 and TRBJ2-5; 7 bases line up with TRBD2. The CDR3 has 14 residues. CDR1 LNHDA and CDR2 SQIVND come from the germline V gene (reference sequence). J gave up 2 bases and V 4 bases, and 4 bases lay outside the gene matches. In nucleotides, the CDR3 is TGTGCCAGTAGTAGCAGGCGGGAGCAAGAGACCCAGTACTTC. Its protein is CASSSRREQETQYF.

The V call is TRBV4-1, the J call TRBJ2-7; 12 bases match TRBD1. The CDR3 has 15 amino acids. CDR1 and CDR2 from the germline V gene are MGHRA and YSYEKL. V lost 4 bases to trimming and J lost 3 bases; unmatched junction nucleotides: 4. CDR3 sequence (DNA): TGCGCCAGCAGCCCGGGACAGGGGGCTGTCTACGAGCAGTACTTC. This translates into CASSPGQGAVYEQYF.

The chain carries TRBV19 and TRBJ1-2, with a tentative D call TRBD1 (5 bases). The V end was cut by 3 bases, the J end by 2 bases, with 13 bases between. The CDR3 runs to 15 residues. Germline assignment: CDR1 LNHDA and CDR2 SQIVND (reference sequence). The CDR3 DNA is TGTGCCAGTAGTATCTACAAGGGGCCAAACTATGGCTACACCTTC. This sequence encodes CASSIYKGPNYGYTF.

The chain links TRBV24-1 to TRBJ2-1, with a tentative D call TRBD2 (6 bases). The CDR3 has 14 residues. The germline CDR1 and CDR2 sequences are KGHDR and SFDVKD. V gave up 4 bases and J gave up 9 bases, with 15 bases separating them. The CDR3 sequence: CATSEMRGRGEQFF. In DNA, the CDR3 is TGTGCCACCAGTGAGATGCGGGGTAGGGGTGAGCAGTTCTTC.

The chain recombines TRBV2 with TRBJ2-3; D unresolved. Per the germline V gene, CDR1 is SNHLY and CDR2 is FYNNEI. This CDR3 comprises 14 residues. Trimming took 4 bases from V and 6 from J, leaving 14 bases between them. CDR3 amino acids: CASSGTGAGDTQYF. The CDR3 bases are TGTGCCAGCAGTGGCACTGGAGCCGGCGATACGCAGTATTTT.

This clone has only a few counts. The chain has TRBV7-9 and TRBJ2-5, with 7 bases that match TRBD1. The length of the CDR3 is 15 residues. CDR1 SEHNR and CDR2 FQNEAQ come from the germline V gene (reference sequence). With V trimmed by 4 bases and J by 6 bases, 11 bases remained unmatched. CDR3 DNA sequence: TGTGCCAGCAGCTCCGACAGGGTTGAGTATAAGACCCAGTACTTC. Residues: CASSSDRVEYKTQYF.

This chain joins TRBV24-1 and TRBJ1-5, with 8 bases lining up with TRBD1. V was pared by 5 bases and J by 7 bases, with 9 bases of the junction left unmatched. Germline V gene data show CDR1 as KGHDR and CDR2 as SFDVKD. This CDR3 comprises 15 residues. CDR3 DNA: TGTGCCACCAGTGGGGGTGGACAGGGTAGACAGCCCCAGCATTTT. It specifies CATSGGGQGRQPQHF.

The J gene is TRBJ2-1, the V gene TRBV2, with 12 bases that match TRBD2. There are 16 residues in the CDR3. Germline CDR1 reads SNHLY; CDR2 reads FYNNEI. J was trimmed by 7 bases and V by 6 bases; bases with no gene match: 10. This CDR3 reads CASRPSLAGGRNEQFF. The CDR3 region has the DNA TGTGCCAGCAGGCCCAGTCTAGCGGGGGGGCGTAATGAGCAGTTCTTC.

This sequence joins TRBV10-2 and TRBJ2-6, with a weak D call TRBD1 (5 bases). The V end was cut by 7 bases, the J end by 0 bases, with 16 bases between. CDR1 is WSHSY, CDR2 SAAADI, per germline. The CDR3 runs 17 residues. The CDR3 loop is CASTREGATSGANVLTF. The DNA for the CDR3 is TGCGCCAGCACAAGGGAAGGGGCGACCTCTGGGGCCAACGTCCTGACTTTC.

The V gene is TRBV7-6, the J gene TRBJ2-7, with TRBD2 matching over 8 bases. This CDR3 has 15 residues. Trimming took 2 bases from V and 3 from J; bases not matched to a gene: 6. The germline gives CDR1 SGHVS, CDR2 FNYEAQ. The CDR3: CASSLRSGGSYEQYF. In DNA form, the CDR3 reads TGTGCCAGCAGCTTAAGAAGCGGGGGAAGCTACGAGCAGTACTTC. Full variable domain (remainder filled in from reference TRBV7-6 and TRBJ2-7): GAGVSQSPRYKVTKRGQDVALRCDPISGHVSLYWYRQALGQGPEFLTYFNYEAQQDKSGLPNDRFSAERPEGSISTLTIQRTEQRDSAMYRCASSLRSGGSYEQYFGPGTRLTVT.

The V gene is TRBV9, the J gene TRBJ1-6; D remains unclear. Germline V lookup: CDR1 SGDLS, CDR2 YYNGEE. Deletions cut 0 bases from V and 10 bases from J, with 11 bases between. There are 14 residues in the CDR3. The CDR3 region is CASSVEHEGSPLHF. The CDR3 nucleotides are TGTGCCAGCAGCGTAGAGCACGAGGGATCACCCCTCCACTTT.

The gene calls are TRBV4-1 and TRBJ1-6; TRBD1 might be the D (6 bases). Germline values: CDR1 MGHRA, CDR2 YSYEKL. The V gene lost 0 bases and the J gene lost 6 bases, with 12 bases spanning the gap. CDR3 length: 16 amino acids. The CDR3 reads CASSQDPGRGNSPLHF. CDR3 nucleotide sequence: TGCGCCAGCAGCCAAGATCCGGGCAGGGGTAATTCACCCCTCCACTTT.

The V and J genes are TRBV7-9 and TRBJ1-2; a possible D gene is TRBD1 (5 bases). The CDR3 sequence is 15 residues long. Per germline, CDR1 SEHNR and CDR2 FQNEAQ (reference sequence). The germline V and J ends were trimmed by 5 bases and 6 bases, with 19 bases remaining between them. CDR3 loop: CASSPPLAVGDGYTF. The CDR3 coding sequence is TGTGCCAGCAGCCCTCCCCTCGCAGTAGGGGATGGCTACACCTTC.

A note on this clone: Other DNA sequences in the same sample also yield this CDR3. The chain links TRBV11-2 to TRBJ2-1; D is uncertain. The CDR3 runs 13 residues. Germline CDR1 reads SGHAT; CDR2 reads FQNNGV. V lost 0 bases, J lost 5 bases, and 5 bases lay in between. The chain's CDR3 is CASSLDRDNEQFF. The CDR3 coding sequence is TGTGCCAGCAGCTTAGATCGGGACAATGAGCAGTTCTTC.

The CDR3 DNA is TGTGCCAGCAGGTGGGGAGGAGACACTGAAGCTTTCTTT. It is translated as CASRWGGDTEAFF. This chain uses TRBV27 with TRBJ1-1; D unclear. V was shortened by 6 bases and J by 3 bases, with 11 bases between the two germline ends. Germline CDR1 reads MNHEY; CDR2 reads SMNVEV (reference sequence). CDR3 length: 13 amino acids.

The V and J genes are TRBV12-3 or TRBV12-4 and TRBJ1-2; 7 nucleotides match TRBD1. The CDR3 is made up of 13 amino acids. V gave up 7 bases and J gave up 4 bases; unmatched junction bases: 6. The DNA for the CDR3 is TGTGCCAGCAAGGAGGGGGCTTTCTATGGCTACACCTTC. Translation: CASKEGAFYGYTF.

The chain uses TRBV28 and TRBJ1-5; the D is unclear. There are 16 residues in the CDR3. Germline CDR1 reads MDHEN; CDR2 reads SYDVKM. Between the trimmed V and J ends, which lost 2 bases and 4 bases, there was a span of 15 bases. CDR3 residues: CASSLNAGLPNQPQHF. CDR3 bases: TGTGCCAGCAGTTTAAATGCAGGTCTCCCAAATCAGCCCCAGCATTTT.

The chain employs TRBV18 and TRBJ1-2; tentatively, D is TRBD1 (6 bases). CDR1 and CDR2 (germline): KGHSH, LQKENI. The CDR3 covers 16 residues. Trimming left V 6 bases short and J 2 bases short, with 19 bases between. The chain's CDR3 is CASSISPQGRNYGYTF. CDR3 nucleotides: TGTGCCAGCTCCATTTCCCCACAGGGAAGGAACTATGGCTACACCTTC.

The chain is built from TRBV6-5 and TRBJ1-1; tentatively, D is TRBD1 (6 bases). CDR1 and CDR2 (germline): MNHEY, SVGAGI. With 4 bases removed from V and 1 base from J, the gap between germline ends came to 13 bases. The CDR3 has 15 residues. CDR3: CASSSPSRGNTEAFF. The CDR3 DNA reads TGTGCCAGCAGTTCCCCGAGCAGGGGGAACACTGAAGCTTTCTTT.

Note on this clone: This CDR3 is also generated by other DNA sequences in the sample. The CDR3 DNA is TGTGCCAGCAGTACGGGGACAGGGGACTCACCCCTCCACTTT. Amino acid sequence: CASSTGTGDSPLHF. The genes are TRBV6-5 and TRBJ1-6, with 10 nucleotides matching TRBD1. Per the germline V gene, CDR1 is MNHEY and CDR2 is SVGAGI. V dropped 5 bases and J dropped 10; count of bases not matched to a gene: 5. The CDR3 is 14 amino acids.

V usage is TRBV27 and J usage is TRBJ2-1; D remains unclear. The CDR3 loop spans 11 amino acids. The germline gives CDR1 MNHEY, CDR2 SMNVEV (reference sequence). Trimming pared 4 bases from V and 12 bases from J, leaving 10 bases between. The CDR3, as DNA: TGTGCCAGCAGTTCAATCTCGGGGCAGTTCTTC. It encodes CASSSISGQFF.